Below, one T cell receptor (beta chain) is given with its context. Antigen unknown. The sample originates from a study of blood T cells in healthy people across ages. General study results and limits: Diversity of TCR beta per million T cells declined in a roughly linear way with age.

Alongside a J-beta primer mix, a sample-barcoded 5' primer served in a second PCR lasting about 7 to 11 cycles. Template switching added a 12-random-nucleotide identifier to every cDNA molecule. TCRdb recomputed calls from the 5' RACE reads with MiXCR, one row per CDR3 protein. This table holds approximately 900,000 distinct CDR3 sequences, about 48% found once. The donors, healthy Caucasians from Russia, were aged about 6 to 95. V lost 3 bases and J lost 0, with 10 bases in between. There are 15 residues in the CDR3. Germline V gives CDR1 SGHTA, CDR2 FQGNSA. Sequenced material: blood. The sequence derives from a man younger than 40 in good health. The chain carries TRBV7-2 and TRBJ2-3, with D uncertain. CDR3 loop: CASSFTNGSTDTQYF. The CDR3 DNA reads TGTGCCAGCAGCTTTACTAACGGAAGCACAGATACGCAGTATTTT.